The rows below give T cell receptor beta chains drawn from one sample of a study of radiotherapy plus CTLA-4 blockade in lung cancer. TCRdb's table, derived via immunoSEQ multiplex PCR, lists solely in-frame clones and lacks some. The sample records some 34,000 clones, roughly 72% being singletons. The source material was peripheral blood, sampled from a patient treated with radiotherapy plus ipilimumab. All receptors derive from a human donor with non-small cell lung cancer who had stable disease on radiotherapy plus ipilimumab. The CDR3 runs from the conserved cysteine through the conserved F or W. D genes are given only for firm matches. The size entry is marked missing in some rows and otherwise reads once, few, many or a size class.

cdr3_aa cdr3_nt j_call v_call clone_size d_call
CASGRGKDSDTQYF TGTGCTAGTGGTCGGGGGAAAGATTCCGATACGCAGTATTTT TRBJ2-3 TRBV12-5 NA NA
CASSPLRETETQYF TGTGCCAGCTCACCACTGCGGGAGACGGAGACCCAGTACTTC TRBJ2-5 TRBV18 NA TRBD2
CASLWTVDHYGYTF TGTGCCAGCCTTTGGACAGTTGATCACTATGGCTACACCTTC TRBJ1-2 TRBV6-4 NA NA
CASSNSGGAYNEQFF TGTGCCAGCAGCAATAGCGGGGGGGCCTACAATGAGCAGTTCTTC TRBJ2-1 TRBV5-4 few TRBD2
CASSPVGRVYGYTF TGTGCCAGCAGCCCTGTAGGCAGGGTCTATGGCTACACCTTC TRBJ1-2 TRBV21-1 NA NA
CASSSRTANTEAFF TGCGCCAGCAGCTCACGGACAGCGAACACTGAAGCTTTCTTT TRBJ1-1 TRBV5-1 NA NA
CASSVKAGKTDTQYF TGTGCCAGCAGCGTAAAAGCGGGGAAGACAGATACGCAGTATTTT TRBJ2-3 TRBV9 NA TRBD2
CASSRGNEGWGWFSGANVLTF TGTGCCAGCAGCCGAGGTAATGAGGGATGGGGATGGTTTTCTGGGGCCAACGTCCTGACTTTC TRBJ2-6 TRBV4-2 NA NA
CAIRPRLLASEVGDTQYF TGTGCCATCAGACCCCGATTATTAGCGTCGGAGGTCGGGGATACGCAGTATTTT TRBJ2-3 TRBV10-3 NA NA
CASSLVTGLQETQYF TGTGCCAGCAGCTTGGTGACAGGGCTACAAGAGACCCAGTACTTC TRBJ2-5 TRBV5-4 few TRBD1
CAWHRDRGQSPLHF TGTGCCTGGCACCGGGACAGGGGGCAATCACCCCTCCACTTT TRBJ1-6 TRBV30 NA TRBD1
CASSGDRGRMAGELFF TGTGCCAGCAGTGGGGACAGGGGTAGGATGGCCGGGGAGCTGTTTTTT TRBJ2-2 TRBV2 NA TRBD1
CATSSYTGYGGELFF TGTGCCACCAGCAGTTATACAGGGTACGGCGGGGAGCTGTTTTTT TRBJ2-2 TRBV15 NA NA
CASGLRAYTEAFF TGTGCTAGTGGCCTGAGGGCTTACACTGAAGCTTTCTTT TRBJ1-1 TRBV12-5 NA NA
CASSSTRTSYEQYF TGTGCCAGCAGCTCCACCCGGACATCCTACGAGCAGTACTTC TRBJ2-7 TRBV7-2 once NA
CASSLGVGGSNYGYTF TGTGCCAGCAGCTTAGGGGTCGGAGGCTCTAACTATGGCTACACCTTC TRBJ1-2 TRBV7-2 NA NA
CASSGKVTGGPAVDTEAFF TGTGCCAGCAGCGGGAAGGTGACAGGGGGCCCCGCTGTCGACACTGAAGCTTTCTTT TRBJ1-1 TRBV9 NA TRBD1
CASSVGLAGFSYEQYF TGTGCCAGCAGCGTCGGACTAGCGGGGTTCTCCTACGAGCAGTACTTC TRBJ2-7 TRBV7-2 NA TRBD2
CASSGRGGNQPQHF TGTGCCAGCAGTGGGCGCGGGGGCAATCAGCCCCAGCATTTT TRBJ1-5 TRBV25-1 NA NA
CASSPIVNTGELFF TGTGCCAGCTCACCAATCGTGAACACCGGGGAGCTGTTTTTT TRBJ2-2 TRBV18 NA NA
CASSQRTGANQPQHF TGTGCCAGCAGCCAAAGGACAGGCGCCAATCAGCCCCAGCATTTT TRBJ1-5 TRBV4-2 few TRBD1
CASSFRDRALNGYTF TGTGCCAGCAGTTTCCGGGACAGGGCATTAAATGGCTACACCTTC TRBJ1-2 TRBV27 NA TRBD1
CASSRGLGGTYEQYF TGTGCCAGCAGCCGGGGGTTAGGGGGCACCTACGAGCAGTACTTC TRBJ2-7 TRBV5-6 NA NA
CASSERGASSYNEQFF TGTGCCAGCAGTGAACGGGGGGCCAGCTCCTACAATGAGCAGTTCTTC TRBJ2-1 TRBV2 medium-sized NA
CASSIGGASYEQYF TGTGCCAGTAGTATTGGGGGGGCAAGCTACGAGCAGTACTTC TRBJ2-7 TRBV19 NA NA
CSVERLAGDEQFF TGCAGCGTTGAGCGACTAGCGGGGGATGAGCAGTTCTTC TRBJ2-1 TRBV29-1 once TRBD2
CASRGDSPRQFF TGCGCCAGCAGGGGGGACTCACCGCGGCAGTTCTTC TRBJ2-1 TRBV10-1 NA NA
CASTPAGLTEAFF TGTGCCAGCACCCCGGCAGGGCTCACTGAAGCTTTCTTT TRBJ1-1 TRBV7-2 NA NA
CASSESTGVDQPQHF TGCGCCAGCAGTGAATCGACAGGCGTGGATCAGCCCCAGCATTTT TRBJ1-5 TRBV10-1 NA NA
CSAPQDTEAFF TGCAGTGCCCCTCAGGACACTGAAGCTTTCTTT TRBJ1-1 TRBV20-1 few NA
CSVGRGTVNNEQFF TGCAGCGTAGGGCGGGGGACGGTGAACAATGAGCAGTTCTTC TRBJ2-1 TRBV29-1 few TRBD2
CASTSQGSQPQHF TGTGCCAGCACCTCCCAAGGGAGCCAGCCCCAGCATTTT TRBJ1-5 TRBV2 NA NA
CASSLGWGPYTF TGTGCCAGCAGTTTAGGTTGGGGGCCCTACACCTTC TRBJ1-2 TRBV28 NA NA
CASSLAAWGRGGRDTEAFF TGTGCCAGCAGCTTAGCGGCGTGGGGGCGAGGGGGACGTGACACTGAAGCTTTCTTT TRBJ1-1 TRBV7-8 NA NA
CASSAVSGANVLTF TGTGCCAGCTCAGCGGTCTCTGGGGCCAACGTCCTGACTTTC TRBJ2-6 TRBV18 NA NA
CASGPTRTGGETQYF TGTGCTAGTGGACCTACACGGACTGGAGGGGAGACCCAGTACTTC TRBJ2-5 TRBV12-5 NA NA